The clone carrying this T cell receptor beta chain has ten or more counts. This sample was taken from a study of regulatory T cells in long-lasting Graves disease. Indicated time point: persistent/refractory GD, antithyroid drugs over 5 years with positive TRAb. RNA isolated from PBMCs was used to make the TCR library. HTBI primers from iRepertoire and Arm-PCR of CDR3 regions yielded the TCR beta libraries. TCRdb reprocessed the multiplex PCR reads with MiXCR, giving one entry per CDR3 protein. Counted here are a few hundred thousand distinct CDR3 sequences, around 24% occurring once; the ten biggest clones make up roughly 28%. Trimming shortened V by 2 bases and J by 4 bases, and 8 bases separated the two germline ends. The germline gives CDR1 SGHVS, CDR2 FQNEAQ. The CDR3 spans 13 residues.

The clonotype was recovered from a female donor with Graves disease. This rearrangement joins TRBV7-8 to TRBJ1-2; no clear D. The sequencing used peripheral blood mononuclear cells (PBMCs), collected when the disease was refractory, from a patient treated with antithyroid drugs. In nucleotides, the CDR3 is TGTGCCAGCAGCTTACGATCGTTCTATGGCTACACCTTC. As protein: CASSLRSFYGYTF.